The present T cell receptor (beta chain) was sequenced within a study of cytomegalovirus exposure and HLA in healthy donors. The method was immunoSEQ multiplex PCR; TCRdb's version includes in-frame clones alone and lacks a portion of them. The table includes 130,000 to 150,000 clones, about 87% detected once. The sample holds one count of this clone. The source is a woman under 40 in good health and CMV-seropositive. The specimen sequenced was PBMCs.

The CDR3 here is CASSLSDGGETQYF. The CDR3 DNA sequence: TGTGCCAGCAGTTTATCGGACGGAGGAGAGACCCAGTACTTC. V and J are TRBV27 and TRBJ2-5; D is possibly TRBD2 (5 bases). Deletions cut 0 bases from V and 4 bases from J, with 9 bases between. The germline V gene encodes CDR1 MNHEY and CDR2 SMNVEV (reference sequence). The CDR3 is 14 amino acids.